The 8 T cell receptor beta chains reported below all come from one sample, sequenced in a study of cytomegalovirus exposure and HLA in healthy donors. The PCR contained 60 Vbeta and 13 Jbeta primers. The data were produced by immunoSEQ multiplex PCR, yet TCRdb's version contains in-frame clones alone and is incomplete. The sample holds 150,000 or so clones, around 84% seen once. Source material: PBMCs. Source of these receptors: a male donor in good health and CMV-seropositive.

CDR3 residues: CASSVGTGNEKLFF. For the CDR3, the DNA is TGTGCCAGCAGCGTCGGGACAGGGAATGAAAAACTGTTTTTT. V and J are TRBV7-6 and TRBJ1-4; 9 nucleotides line up with TRBD1. The germline gives CDR1 SGHVS, CDR2 FNYEAQ. The CDR3 length is 14 residues. V trimming: 5 bases; J trimming: 5 bases; junction bases outside the gene matches: 3.

The gene calls are TRBV7-6 and TRBJ2-1; 8 positions match TRBD2. The V gene end was trimmed by 1 base and the J gene end by 2 bases; junction bases not matched to a gene: 1. CDR3 length: 15 residues. Germline-derived CDR1 and CDR2 are SGHVS and FNYEAQ. The CDR3, as DNA: TGTGCCAGCAGCTTAGTAGCGGGGCCCTACAATGAGCAGTTCTTC. Protein product: CASSLVAGPYNEQFF.

This chain links TRBV5-5 with TRBJ2-7, with 7 bases matching TRBD1. This CDR3 is built from 15 residues. Germline V CDR1 and CDR2: SGHKS, YYEKEE (reference sequence). The V and J ends lost 4 bases and 0 bases, in that order; junction bases with no gene match: 7. The CDR3 bases are TGTGCCAGCAGCCAGAGAAGACAGGGCTCCTACGAGCAGTACTTC. This sequence encodes CASSQRRQGSYEQYF.

V gene TRBV10-3 combines with J gene TRBJ1-1; the D gene is possibly TRBD1 (6 bases). CDR3 length: 12 amino acids. From germline, CDR1 is ENHRY and CDR2 SYGVKD. Between the trimmed V and J ends, which lost 6 bases and 4 bases, there was a span of 9 bases. In nucleotides, the CDR3 is TGTGCCATCAGCGGACAGAGCACTGAAGCTTTCTTT. Its translation: CAISGQSTEAFF.

The J gene is TRBJ1-5, the V gene TRBV30; no clear D. Germline CDR1 and CDR2: GTSNPN and SVGIG (reference sequence). With 3 bases removed from V and 10 bases from J, the gap between germline ends came to 16 bases. This CDR3 is 13 amino acids long. In DNA, the CDR3 is TGTGCCTGGAGCCTGGCCGAGGTGGGTCCCCAGCATTTT. Residues: CAWSLAEVGPQHF.

This clone has just one count. The chain recombines TRBV5-4 with TRBJ1-2; TRBD1 matches 8 bases. The germline V gene has CDR1 SGHNT and CDR2 YYREEE (reference sequence). CDR3 length: 14 residues. V lost 3 bases, J lost 4 bases, and 5 bases stayed unmatched. The CDR3 reads CASSSGQGGYGYTF. As DNA, the CDR3 is TGTGCCAGCAGCTCCGGACAGGGTGGCTATGGCTACACCTTC.

The genes are TRBV6-6 and TRBJ2-7; TRBD1 aligns across 8 bases. Germline CDR1 is MNHNY and CDR2 is SVGAGI (reference sequence). Trimming removed 6 bases from V and 2 bases from J; junction bases left unmatched: 6. The CDR3 covers 14 residues. CDR3 nucleotides: TGTGCCAGCAGGCCCGGGACAGGTACCTACGAGCAGTACTTC. Translating gives CASRPGTGTYEQYF.

The CDR3 sequence is CAWSHLSYGYTF. CDR3 in DNA: TGTGCCTGGAGTCACTTAAGCTATGGCTACACCTTC. The chain employs TRBV30 and TRBJ1-2; no definite D call. V lost 2 bases and J 4 bases, leaving 8 bases between the germline ends. The length of the CDR3 is 12 residues. Germline CDR1 and CDR2: GTSNPN and SVGIG (reference sequence).